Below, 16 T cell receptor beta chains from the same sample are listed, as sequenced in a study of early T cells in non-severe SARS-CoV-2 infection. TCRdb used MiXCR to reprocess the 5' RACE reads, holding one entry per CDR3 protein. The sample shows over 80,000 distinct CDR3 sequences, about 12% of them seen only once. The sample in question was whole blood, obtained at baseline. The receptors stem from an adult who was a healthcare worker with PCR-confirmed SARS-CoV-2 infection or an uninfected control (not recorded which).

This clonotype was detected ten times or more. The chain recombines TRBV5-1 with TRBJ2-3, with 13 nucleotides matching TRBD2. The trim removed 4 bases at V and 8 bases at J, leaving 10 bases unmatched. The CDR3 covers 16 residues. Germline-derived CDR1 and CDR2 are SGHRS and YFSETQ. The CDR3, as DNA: TGCGCCAGCAGCGCCGGGACTAGCGGGAAAATGGTTACGCAGTATTTT. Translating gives CASSAGTSGKMVTQYF.

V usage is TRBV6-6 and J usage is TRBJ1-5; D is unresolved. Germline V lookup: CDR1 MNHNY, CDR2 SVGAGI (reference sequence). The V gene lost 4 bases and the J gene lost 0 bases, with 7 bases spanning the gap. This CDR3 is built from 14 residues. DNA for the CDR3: TGTGCCAGCAGTTGGCGGGATAGCAATCAGCCCCAGCATTTT. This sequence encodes CASSWRDSNQPQHF.

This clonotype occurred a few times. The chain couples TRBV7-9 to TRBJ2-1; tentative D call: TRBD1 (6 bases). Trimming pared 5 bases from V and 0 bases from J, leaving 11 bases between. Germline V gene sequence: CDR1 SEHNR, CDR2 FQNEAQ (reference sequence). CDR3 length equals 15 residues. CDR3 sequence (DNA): TGTGCCAGCAGCACCGACAGGAGCTCCTACAATGAGCAGTTCTTC. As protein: CASSTDRSSYNEQFF.

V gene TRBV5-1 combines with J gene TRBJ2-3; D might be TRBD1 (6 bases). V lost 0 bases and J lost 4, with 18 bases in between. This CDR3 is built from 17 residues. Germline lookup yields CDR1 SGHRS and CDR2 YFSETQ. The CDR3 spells CASSLGLNHPGADTQYF. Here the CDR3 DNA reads TGCGCCAGCAGCTTGGGTTTAAACCACCCAGGGGCAGATACGCAGTATTTT.

This CDR3 reads CASSSGSFVYEQYF. The CDR3 coding sequence is TGTGCCAGTTCTAGCGGGAGTTTCGTCTACGAGCAGTACTTC. The chain joins TRBV6-2 or TRBV6-3 to TRBJ2-7; 10 bases align to TRBD2. Germline CDR1 reads MNHEY; CDR2 reads SVGEGT. J gave up 3 bases and V 9 bases, and 8 bases lay outside the gene matches. This CDR3 spans 14 amino acids.

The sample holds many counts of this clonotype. The CDR3 reads CASSLDTRAFSYNEQFF. The CDR3 DNA sequence: TGTGCCAGCAGTTTAGACACCAGGGCGTTCTCCTACAATGAGCAGTTCTTC. The chain couples TRBV12-3 or TRBV12-4 to TRBJ2-1, with TRBD1 as a possible D gene (5 bases). Trimming cost V 1 base and J 0 bases, with 13 bases left between them. This CDR3 is 17 amino acids long.

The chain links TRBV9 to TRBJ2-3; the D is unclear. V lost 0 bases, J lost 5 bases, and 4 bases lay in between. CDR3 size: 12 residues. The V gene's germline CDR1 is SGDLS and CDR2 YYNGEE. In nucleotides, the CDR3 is TGTGCCAGCAGCGTAGTAGGAGATACGCAGTATTTT. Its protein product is CASSVVGDTQYF.

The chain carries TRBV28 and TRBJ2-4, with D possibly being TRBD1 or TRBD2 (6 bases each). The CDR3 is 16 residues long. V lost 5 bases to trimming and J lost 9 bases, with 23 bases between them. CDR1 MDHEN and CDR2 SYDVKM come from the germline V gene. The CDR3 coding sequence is TGTGCCAGCAGTCTACTCAGGGGTGAGTGGAGGGGCATTCAGTACTTC. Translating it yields CASSLLRGEWRGIQYF.

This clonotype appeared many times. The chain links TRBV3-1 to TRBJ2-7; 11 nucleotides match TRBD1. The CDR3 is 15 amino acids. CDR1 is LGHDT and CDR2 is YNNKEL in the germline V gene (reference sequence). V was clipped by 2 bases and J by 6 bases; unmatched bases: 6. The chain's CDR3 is CASSQNPGQGVEQYF. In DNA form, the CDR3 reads TGTGCCAGCAGCCAAAACCCGGGACAGGGGGTCGAGCAGTACTTC.

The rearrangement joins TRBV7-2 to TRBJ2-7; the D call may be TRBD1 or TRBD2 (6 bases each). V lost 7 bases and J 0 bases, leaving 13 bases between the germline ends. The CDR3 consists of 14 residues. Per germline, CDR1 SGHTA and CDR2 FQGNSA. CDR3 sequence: CASTLGGGSYEQYF. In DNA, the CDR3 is TGTGCCAGCACCCTCGGGGGCGGCTCCTACGAGCAGTACTTC.

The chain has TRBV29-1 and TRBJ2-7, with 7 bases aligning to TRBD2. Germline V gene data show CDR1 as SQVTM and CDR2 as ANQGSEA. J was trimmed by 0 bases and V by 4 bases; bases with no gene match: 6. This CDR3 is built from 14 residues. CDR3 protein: CSVGGTTLSYEQYF. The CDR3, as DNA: TGCAGCGTTGGGGGGACTACCCTCTCCTACGAGCAGTACTTC.

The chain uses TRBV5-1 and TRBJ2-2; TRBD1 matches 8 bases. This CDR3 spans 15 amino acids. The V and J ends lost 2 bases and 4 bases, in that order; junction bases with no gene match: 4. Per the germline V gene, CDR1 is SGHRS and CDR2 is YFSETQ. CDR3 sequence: CASSLGQGPTGELFF. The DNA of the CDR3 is TGCGCCAGCAGCTTAGGACAGGGACCCACCGGGGAGCTGTTTTTT.

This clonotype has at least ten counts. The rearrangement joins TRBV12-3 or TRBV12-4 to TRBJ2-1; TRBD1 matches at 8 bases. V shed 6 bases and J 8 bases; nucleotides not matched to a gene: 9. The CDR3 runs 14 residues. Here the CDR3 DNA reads TGTGCCAGCAGCCCACGACAGGGGCGCTATGAGCAGTTCTTC. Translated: CASSPRQGRYEQFF.

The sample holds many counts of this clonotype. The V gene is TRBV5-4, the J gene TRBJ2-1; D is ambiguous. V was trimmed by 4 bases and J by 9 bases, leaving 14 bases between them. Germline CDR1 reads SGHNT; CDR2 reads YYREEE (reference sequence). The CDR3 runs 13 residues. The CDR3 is CASSPLEVLEQFF. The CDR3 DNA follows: TGTGCCAGCAGCCCTCTAGAGGTTCTTGAGCAGTTCTTC.

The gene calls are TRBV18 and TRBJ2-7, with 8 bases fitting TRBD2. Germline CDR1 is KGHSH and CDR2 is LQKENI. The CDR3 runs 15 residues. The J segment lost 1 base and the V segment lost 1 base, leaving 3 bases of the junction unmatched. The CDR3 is CASSPLSGSSYEQYF. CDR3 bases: TGTGCCAGCTCACCACTGAGCGGGAGTTCCTACGAGCAGTACTTC.

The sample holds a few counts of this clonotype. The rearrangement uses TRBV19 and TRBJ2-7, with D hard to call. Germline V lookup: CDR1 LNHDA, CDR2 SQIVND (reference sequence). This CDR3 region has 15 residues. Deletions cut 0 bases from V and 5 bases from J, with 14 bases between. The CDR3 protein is CASSIDPGRSHEQYF. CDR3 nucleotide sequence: TGTGCCAGTAGTATAGATCCCGGCAGGTCCCACGAGCAGTACTTC.